The 18 T cell receptor beta chains given below trace back to one sample, sequenced in a study of blood T cell repertoires in COVID-19. Generated by immunoSEQ multiplex PCR, the TCRdb table keeps only in-frame clones and is missing some. The table has approximately 170,000 clones, less than 85% seen once. Sequenced sample: peripheral blood. These TCRs come from a woman at least 80 years old with active or convalescent COVID-19.

The chain combines TRBV18 with TRBJ2-3, with 7 bases lining up with TRBD1. The germline gives CDR1 KGHSH, CDR2 LQKENI. Losses at the gene ends were 3 bases for V and 0 bases for J; bases not matched to a gene: 0. This CDR3 has 14 amino acids. CDR3 DNA sequence: TGTGCCAGCTCACCGGACAGGAGCACAGATACGCAGTATTTT. Residues: CASSPDRSTDTQYF.

This clone was detected a few times. This chain connects TRBV28 to TRBJ1-6; tentative D call: TRBD1 (6 bases). CDR1 and CDR2 from the germline V gene are MDHEN and SYDVKM. Trimming shortened V by 7 bases and J by 10 bases, and 20 bases separated the two germline ends. This CDR3 has 15 residues. CDR3 DNA sequence: TGTGCCAGCAAGTTGTCCAGGGTACAGGGCTCACCCCTCCACTTT. This codes for CASKLSRVQGSPLHF.

The chain employs TRBV27 and TRBJ2-7; 7 nucleotides agree with TRBD2. Germline loops: CDR1 MNHEY, CDR2 SMNVEV (reference sequence). The J segment lost 3 bases and the V segment lost 5 bases, leaving 10 bases of the junction unmatched. The CDR3 sequence is 15 residues long. CDR3 sequence reads: CASSLSASGHYEQYF. The CDR3 bases are TGTGCCAGCAGTCTGTCGGCTAGCGGACACTACGAGCAGTACTTC.

This clone was counted only a few times. DNA of the CDR3: TGTGCCAGCAGCCAGGTGGGCGTGAGCTCCTACGAGCAGTACTTC. This translates into CASSQVGVSSYEQYF. The J gene is TRBJ2-7, the V gene TRBV3-1 (or the pseudogene TRBV3-2), with D uncertain. V lost 3 bases and J 0 bases, leaving 12 bases between the germline ends. There are 15 residues in the CDR3. Per germline, CDR1 LGHDT and CDR2 YNNKEL (reference sequence).

J is TRBJ2-3 and V is TRBV12-3 or TRBV12-4; D gene unclear. The CDR3 consists of 13 residues. The V end was cut by 3 bases, the J end by 5 bases, with 9 bases between. The CDR3 is CASSFGAGDTQYF. CDR3 DNA: TGTGCCAGCAGTTTCGGTGCTGGAGATACGCAGTATTTT.

This chain joins TRBV9 and TRBJ1-1; tentatively, D is TRBD1 (6 bases). The germline V gene encodes CDR1 SGDLS and CDR2 YYNGEE. V lost 4 bases to trimming and J lost 4 bases, with 14 bases between them. The CDR3 sequence is 14 residues long. The CDR3 here is CASSPQHRVTEAFF. The CDR3 bases are TGTGCCAGCAGCCCACAACACAGGGTCACTGAAGCTTTCTTT.

The chain recombines TRBV2 with TRBJ1-1, with D possibly matching TRBD1 (5 bases). The germline V gene encodes CDR1 SNHLY and CDR2 FYNNEI. With 8 bases removed from V and 1 base from J, the gap between germline ends came to 11 bases. The CDR3 length is 13 residues. The CDR3 region is CASSYGANTEAFF. DNA of the CDR3: TGTGCCAGCTCCTATGGGGCGAACACTGAAGCTTTCTTT.

The chain joins TRBV5-1 to TRBJ2-1, with 8 nucleotides matching TRBD1. Germline CDR1 SGHRS, CDR2 YFSETQ. The CDR3 is made up of 16 amino acids. V lost 3 bases and J lost 7; bases outside the gene matches: 12. CDR3 DNA: TGCGCCAGCAGCTCAACTGGCGGACAGGGTTTGAATGAGCAGTTCTTC. Protein: CASSSTGGQGLNEQFF.

This chain uses TRBV12-3 or TRBV12-4 with TRBJ2-7; D perhaps matches TRBD2 (6 bases). Trimming removed 6 bases at V and 7 bases at J, with 13 bases between. The CDR3 runs to 12 residues. CDR3 coding DNA: TGTGCCAGCAGCTCCGGGACTGCGGAGCAGTACTTC. It is translated as CASSSGTAEQYF.

The chain is built from TRBV5-1 and TRBJ2-5, with TRBD2 matching 9 bases. The CDR3 runs to 13 residues. CDR1 and CDR2 from the germline V gene are SGHRS and YFSETQ. The J segment lost 4 bases and the V segment lost 4 bases, leaving 2 bases of the junction unmatched. CDR3 nucleotide sequence: TGCGCCAGCAGCCTGCGGGGGGGAGAGACCCAGTACTTC. Encoded protein: CASSLRGGETQYF.

This clone has a single count. This chain connects TRBV6-2 or TRBV6-3 to TRBJ2-3, with TRBD1 as a possible D gene (6 bases). V lost 2 bases to trimming and J lost 2 bases, with 14 bases between them. The length of the CDR3 is 16 residues. The germline V gene has CDR1 MNHEY and CDR2 SVGEGT. CDR3 nucleotides: TGTGCCAGCAGTTACGGGGACAAAGGGACCACAGATACGCAGTATTTT. It specifies CASSYGDKGTTDTQYF.

The V gene is TRBV5-1, the J gene TRBJ1-1; 8 bases match TRBD1. The germline V gene encodes CDR1 SGHRS and CDR2 YFSETQ. The CDR3 sequence is 17 residues long. V was pared by 0 bases and J by 4 bases, with 11 bases of the junction left unmatched. CDR3 amino acids: CASSLGNAGGLVTEAFF. CDR3 sequence (DNA): TGCGCCAGCAGCTTGGGCAACGCAGGGGGCTTGGTCACTGAAGCTTTCTTT.

The rearrangement uses TRBV5-1 and TRBJ2-1, with 9 bases identical to TRBD2. V was pared by 4 bases and J by 4 bases, with 9 bases of the junction left unmatched. This CDR3 has 16 residues. Germline assignment: CDR1 SGHRS and CDR2 YFSETQ. The CDR3 reads CASSRRAGGRYNEQFF. The CDR3 coding sequence is TGCGCCAGCAGCCGGAGAGCGGGAGGAAGGTACAATGAGCAGTTCTTC. The complete variable domain, with remaining parts taken from reference TRBV5-1 and TRBJ2-1, reads KAGVTQTPRYLIKTRGQQVTLSCSPISGHRSVSWYQQTPGQGLQFLFEYFSETQRNKGNFPGRFSGRQFSNSRSEMNVSTLELGDSALYLCASSRRAGGRYNEQFFGPGTRLTVL.

This rearrangement joins TRBV30 to TRBJ2-3; D might be TRBD2 (5 bases). V shed 2 bases and J shed 6 bases, with 15 bases lying between them. The CDR3 contains 14 residues. Germline V gene data show CDR1 as GTSNPN and CDR2 as SVGIG (reference sequence). The CDR3 nucleotides are TGTGCCTGGAGTCTCGCGGAGGTGGGCGATACGCAGTATTTT. It codes for CAWSLAEVGDTQYF.

This clone was seen once. The rearrangement uses TRBV28 and TRBJ1-2, with TRBD1 matching over 9 bases. CDR1 and CDR2 (germline): MDHEN, SYDVKM. This CDR3 spans 14 amino acids. V trimming: 4 bases; J trimming: 8 bases; junction bases outside the gene matches: 8. The CDR3: CASSYGQGSRGYTF. Here the CDR3 DNA reads TGTGCCAGCAGTTACGGACAGGGGTCACGGGGCTACACCTTC.

This chain links TRBV6-1 with TRBJ2-1; perhaps TRBD1 as D (5 bases). The germline V gene encodes CDR1 MNHNS and CDR2 SASEGT. The CDR3 loop spans 14 amino acids. V dropped 0 bases and J dropped 7 bases, with 10 bases sitting between them. This CDR3 is CASSEAAGRNEQFF. DNA for the CDR3: TGTGCCAGCAGTGAAGCGGCAGGGCGGAATGAGCAGTTCTTC.

This clone was recorded once. This chain connects TRBV9 to TRBJ2-3; 7 nucleotides align to TRBD2. This CDR3 contains 15 residues. The V and J ends lost 0 bases and 6 bases, in that order; junction bases with no gene match: 7. Germline V CDR1 and CDR2: SGDLS, YYNGEE. The CDR3 nucleotides read TGTGCCAGCAGCGTAGGCATGACTAGCATTGATACGCAGTATTTT. Its translation: CASSVGMTSIDTQYF.

This clone is a singleton in its sample. The rearrangement links TRBV5-8 to TRBJ1-2; D is ambiguous. V dropped 4 bases and J dropped 1 base, with 17 bases sitting between them. The CDR3 totals 16 residues. CDR1 is SGHTS, CDR2 YDEGEE, per germline. This CDR3 is CASSLEVGVRNYGYTF. The CDR3 DNA reads TGTGCCAGCAGCCTGGAGGTCGGGGTCCGTAACTATGGCTACACCTTC.